Below are 8 T cell receptor beta chains sequenced from a single sample in a study of cytomegalovirus exposure and HLA in healthy donors. Vbeta (60) and Jbeta (13) primers were used in the PCR. Method: immunoSEQ multiplex PCR; TCRdb's copy keeps in-frame clones and lacks some. The sample table includes about 140,000 clones. Input material: PBMCs. These receptors all stem from a woman aged 18-30 years in good health and CMV-seronegative.

The genes are TRBV12-5 and TRBJ1-5, with D hard to call. Per the germline V gene, CDR1 is LGHNT and CDR2 is FRNRAP. V lost 3 bases and J 9 bases, leaving 9 bases between the germline ends. The CDR3 contains 12 residues. For the CDR3, the DNA is TGTGCTAGTGGTTTAGTGCCCGGGCCCCAGCATTTT. It is translated as CASGLVPGPQHF.

The genes are TRBV5-1 and TRBJ1-4; TRBD1 matches 9 bases. The J segment lost 7 bases and the V segment lost 4 bases, leaving 8 bases of the junction unmatched. Germline CDR1 is SGHRS and CDR2 is YFSETQ. CDR3 length equals 15 residues. The DNA for the CDR3 is TGCGCCAGCAGCCCTAGGGACAGGGAAAGTGAAAAACTGTTTTTT. Protein: CASSPRDRESEKLFF.

The rearrangement joins TRBV11-1 to TRBJ2-1; tentatively, D is TRBD2 (6 bases). V was pared by 4 bases and J by 3 bases, with 13 bases between. In germline, CDR1 is SGHAT, CDR2 FQDESV (reference sequence). The CDR3 covers 15 residues. The DNA of the CDR3 is TGTGCCAGCAGCTCAAGTTCGCGGGGCTACAATGAGCAGTTCTTC. Translating gives CASSSSSRGYNEQFF.

The chain carries TRBV11-3 and TRBJ2-7, with 9 bases aligning to TRBD1. Per the germline V gene, CDR1 is SGHNT and CDR2 is YENEEA. This CDR3 is built from 14 residues. The trim removed 5 bases at V and 3 bases at J, leaving 5 bases unmatched. The CDR3 sequence: CASSRDREDYEQYF. The CDR3 nucleotides are TGTGCCAGCAGCCGGGACAGGGAGGACTACGAGCAGTACTTC.

V is TRBV5-1 and J is TRBJ1-1; D remains unclear. Germline loops: CDR1 SGHRS, CDR2 YFSETQ. This CDR3 contains 15 residues. V was clipped by 1 base and J by 2 bases, with 12 bases between them. The CDR3 here is CASSLIGGQNTEAFF. In nucleotides, the CDR3 is TGCGCCAGCAGCTTGATAGGAGGCCAAAACACTGAAGCTTTCTTT.

The chain is built from TRBV11-2 and TRBJ2-2; weak D call: TRBD2 (6 bases). The CDR3 covers 13 residues. The V gene's germline CDR1 is SGHAT and CDR2 FQNNGV. Trimming shortened V by 5 bases and J by 10 bases, and 14 bases separated the two germline ends. This CDR3 reads CASSPVRREELFF. CDR3 nucleotides: TGTGCCAGCAGCCCAGTTAGGCGGGAGGAGCTGTTTTTT. The whole variable domain, filled in from reference TRBV11-2 and TRBJ2-2, reads EAGVAQSPRYKIIEKRQSVAFWCNPISGHATLYWYQQILGQGPKLLIQFQNNGVVDDSQLPKDRFSAERLKGVDSTLKIQPAKLEDSAVYLCASSPVRREELFFGEGSRLTVL.

This rearrangement joins TRBV19 to TRBJ1-5, with TRBD1 identical over 7 bases. CDR1 is LNHDA, CDR2 SQIVND, per germline (reference sequence). J was trimmed by 4 bases and V by 4 bases; bases with no gene match: 4. The CDR3 runs to 14 residues. The CDR3 loop reads CASSKRDSNQPQHF. The DNA for the CDR3 is TGTGCCAGTAGTAAAAGGGACAGTAATCAGCCCCAGCATTTT.

The chain carries TRBV9 and TRBJ2-1; weak D call: TRBD2 (8 bases). Germline CDR1 and CDR2: SGDLS and YYNGEE. Trimming left V 0 bases short and J 4 bases short, with 20 bases between. This CDR3 has 18 amino acids. The CDR3 loop reads CASSVAGGGAGNYNEQFF. The CDR3 coding sequence is TGTGCCAGCAGCGTAGCGGGAGGGGGCGCGGGGAATTACAATGAGCAGTTCTTC. The full variable domain, in which reference TRBV9 and TRBJ2-1 provide the parts outside the CDR3, is DSGVTQTPKHLITATGQRVTLRCSPRSGDLSVYWYQQSLDQGLQFLIQYYNGEERAKGNILERFSAQQFPDLHSELNLSSLELGDSALYFCASSVAGGGAGNYNEQFFGPGTRLTVL.